These 13 T cell receptor beta chains were all obtained from the same sample, sequenced in a study of blood T cells in healthy people across ages. A second PCR of 7 to 11 cycles used a sample-barcoded 5' primer and a J-beta primer mix. TCRdb fed the 5' RACE reads into MiXCR, producing one record per CDR3 protein. The sample lists 1.5 million to 2 million distinct CDR3 sequences, about 49% occurring once. The sequencing sample was made of blood. The receptors originated from a middle-aged woman in good health.

This chain connects TRBV6-2 or TRBV6-3 to TRBJ2-3; 7 bases line up with TRBD1. CDR1 and CDR2 from the germline V gene are MNHEY and SVGEGT. The CDR3 loop spans 15 amino acids. Trimming at V came to 2 bases and at J to 6 bases, leaving 8 bases not matched to a gene. Here the CDR3 DNA reads TGTGCCAGCAGTTACGGGGGACAGTGGCAGGATACGCAGTATTTT. This encodes CASSYGGQWQDTQYF.

As DNA, the CDR3 is TGTGCCAGCAGGGGGACAGCCTTGTCCTACGAGCAGTACTTC. It yields the protein CASRGTALSYEQYF. The V call is TRBV28, the J call TRBJ2-7; TRBD1 aligns across 7 bases. This CDR3 is built from 14 residues. Germline CDR1 reads MDHEN; CDR2 reads SYDVKM. V gave up 6 bases and J gave up 1 base; unmatched junction bases: 6.

The V gene is TRBV7-2, the J gene TRBJ2-5, with D unresolved. CDR3 length equals 15 residues. Germline lookup yields CDR1 SGHTA and CDR2 FQGNSA. V was clipped by 1 base and J by 3 bases, with 12 bases between them. The CDR3 region is CASSLGLGLKETQYF. The CDR3 region has the DNA TGTGCCAGCAGCTTAGGGCTAGGGCTCAAAGAGACCCAGTACTTC.

The CDR3 sequence: CASSLGGQASGANVLTF. CDR3 sequence (DNA): TGCGCCAGCAGCTTGGGCGGGCAGGCCTCTGGGGCCAACGTCCTGACTTTC. V gene TRBV5-1 combines with J gene TRBJ2-6; tentative D call: TRBD2 (5 bases). The length of the CDR3 is 17 residues. Germline CDR1 is SGHRS and CDR2 is YFSETQ. V lost 0 bases to trimming and J lost 0 bases, with 10 bases between them. The whole variable domain, filled in from reference TRBV5-1 and TRBJ2-6, reads KAGVTQTPRYLIKTRGQQVTLSCSPISGHRSVSWYQQTPGQGLQFLFEYFSETQRNKGNFPGRFSGRQFSNSRSEMNVSTLELGDSALYLCASSLGGQASGANVLTFGAGSRLTVL.

This clonotype was seen a handful of times. The gene calls are TRBV4-1 and TRBJ2-3; a weak D match, TRBD1 (6 bases). Per germline, CDR1 MGHRA and CDR2 YSYEKL. V was clipped by 0 bases and J by 8 bases, with 21 bases between them. This CDR3 spans 17 amino acids. The CDR3 region has the DNA TGCGCCAGCAGCCAAGAAGTTCAGGGGAGTAGTAGTGGTACGCAGTATTTT. Residues: CASSQEVQGSSSGTQYF.

CDR3 region: CASSRRTGGAYSGANVLTF. CDR3 nucleotides: TGTGCCAGCAGTCGAAGGACAGGGGGCGCTTACTCTGGGGCCAACGTCCTGACTTTC. The chain carries TRBV27 and TRBJ2-6, with 11 bases fitting TRBD1. This CDR3 is 19 amino acids long. Germline V lookup: CDR1 MNHEY, CDR2 SMNVEV (reference sequence). V dropped 5 bases and J dropped 0; count of bases not matched to a gene: 9.

There are a few counts of this clonotype. The CDR3 nucleotides read TGTGCCAGCAGTATATTCCTCCGGGACAGGGGAAAGACTGAGCAGTTCTTC. Encoded protein: CASSIFLRDRGKTEQFF. The chain links TRBV6-1 to TRBJ2-1; TRBD1 aligns across 10 bases. Germline-derived CDR1 and CDR2 are MNHNS and SASEGT. Germline trimming cut 5 bases from V and 9 bases from J; bases unmatched to any gene: 16. This CDR3 region has 17 residues.

A few counts support this clonotype. The rearrangement links TRBV29-1 to TRBJ2-3; tentatively, D is TRBD1 or TRBD2 (6 bases each). CDR3 length equals 13 residues. The V and J ends lost 4 bases and 2 bases respectively, with 10 bases between them. From germline, CDR1 is SQVTM and CDR2 ANQGSEA. CDR3 residues: CSVVGGDTDTQYF. CDR3 nucleotides: TGCAGCGTTGTCGGGGGCGACACAGATACGCAGTATTTT.

This chain connects TRBV6-1 to TRBJ1-2; unclear D gene. Per the germline V gene, CDR1 is MNHNS and CDR2 is SASEGT. The CDR3 totals 15 residues. The V gene lost 3 bases and the J gene lost 8 bases, with 19 bases spanning the gap. The CDR3 DNA reads TGTGCCAGCAGTGAGCTTTCCACGGCTTGGAGCGGCTACACCTTC. Protein: CASSELSTAWSGYTF.

The chain employs TRBV20-1 and TRBJ1-5; D perhaps matches TRBD1 (5 bases). The CDR3 extends over 13 amino acids. The ends were cut back, 1 base at V and 8 bases at J, with 12 bases in the middle. In germline, CDR1 is DFQATT, CDR2 SNEGSKA (reference sequence). In DNA form, the CDR3 reads TGCAGTGCTAGAGCCCCAGGCAGGGAGCCCCAGCATTTT. It yields the protein CSARAPGREPQHF.

This rearrangement joins TRBV20-1 to TRBJ2-1; 14 nucleotides match TRBD2. The V gene end was trimmed by 6 bases and the J gene end by 9 bases; junction bases not matched to a gene: 4. Germline V lookup: CDR1 DFQATT, CDR2 SNEGSKA (reference sequence). The CDR3 runs to 13 residues. Here the CDR3 reads CSAPGTSGGEQFF. DNA of the CDR3: TGCAGTGCCCCCGGGACTAGCGGGGGTGAGCAGTTCTTC.

This chain uses TRBV28 with TRBJ2-5; D not certain. Germline V gene data show CDR1 as MDHEN and CDR2 as SYDVKM. The CDR3 length is 13 residues. Between the trimmed V and J ends, which lost 5 bases and 4 bases, there was a span of 11 bases. The DNA of the CDR3 is TGTGCCAGCAGTGCCGACATCGGAGAGACCCAGTACTTC. This codes for CASSADIGETQYF.

This clonotype was observed a handful of times. The gene calls are TRBV6-5 and TRBJ2-7, with TRBD2 as a possible D gene (6 bases). In germline, CDR1 is MNHEY, CDR2 SVGAGI. The CDR3 consists of 17 residues. Trimming pared 2 bases from V and 1 base from J, leaving 18 bases between. The CDR3 spells CASSYRPPGTSSYEQYF. CDR3 coding DNA: TGTGCCAGCAGTTACCGCCCCCCCGGGACTTCATCCTACGAGCAGTACTTC.